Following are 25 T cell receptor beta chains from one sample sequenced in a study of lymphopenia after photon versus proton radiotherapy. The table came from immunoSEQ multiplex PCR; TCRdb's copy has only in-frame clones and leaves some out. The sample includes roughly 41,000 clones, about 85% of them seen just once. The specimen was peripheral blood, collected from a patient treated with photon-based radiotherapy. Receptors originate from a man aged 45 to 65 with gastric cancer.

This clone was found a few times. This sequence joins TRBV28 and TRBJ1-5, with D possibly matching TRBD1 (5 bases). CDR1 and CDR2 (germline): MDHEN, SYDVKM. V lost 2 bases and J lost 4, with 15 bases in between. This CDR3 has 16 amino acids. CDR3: CASSLRWGGRNQPQHF. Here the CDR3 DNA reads TGTGCCAGCAGTTTAAGATGGGGGGGGAGAAATCAGCCCCAGCATTTT.

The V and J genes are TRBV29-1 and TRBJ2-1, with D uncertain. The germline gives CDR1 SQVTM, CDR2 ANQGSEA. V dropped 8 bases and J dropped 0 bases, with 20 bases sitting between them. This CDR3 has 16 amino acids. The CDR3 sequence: CSLIPDGSSSYNEQFF. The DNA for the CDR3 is TGCAGCTTAATTCCAGACGGATCTAGCTCCTACAATGAGCAGTTCTTC.

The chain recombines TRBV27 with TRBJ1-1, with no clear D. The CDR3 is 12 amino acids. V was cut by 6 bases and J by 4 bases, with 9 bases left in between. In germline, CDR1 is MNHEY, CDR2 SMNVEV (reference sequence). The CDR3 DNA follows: TGTGCCAGCAGAGGAGGGTCCACTGAAGCTTTCTTT. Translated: CASRGGSTEAFF.

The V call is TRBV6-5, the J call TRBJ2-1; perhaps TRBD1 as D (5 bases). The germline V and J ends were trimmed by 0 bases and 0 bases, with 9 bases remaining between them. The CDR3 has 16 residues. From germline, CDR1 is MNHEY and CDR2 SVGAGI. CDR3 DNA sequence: TGTGCCAGCAGTTACTCTGGGGCGGCCTCCTACAATGAGCAGTTCTTC. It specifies CASSYSGAASYNEQFF.

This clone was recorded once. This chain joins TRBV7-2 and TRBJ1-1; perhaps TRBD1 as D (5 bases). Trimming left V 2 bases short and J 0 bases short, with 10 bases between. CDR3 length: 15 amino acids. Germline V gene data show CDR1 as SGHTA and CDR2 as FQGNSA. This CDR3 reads CASSLPGTLNTEAFF. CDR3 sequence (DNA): TGTGCCAGCAGCTTACCGGGGACGTTGAACACTGAAGCTTTCTTT.

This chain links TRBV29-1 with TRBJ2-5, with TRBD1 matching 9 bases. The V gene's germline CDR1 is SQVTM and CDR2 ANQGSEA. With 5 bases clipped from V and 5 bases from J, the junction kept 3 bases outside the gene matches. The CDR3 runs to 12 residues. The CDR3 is CSVWDRAETQYF. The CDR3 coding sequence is TGCAGCGTTTGGGACAGGGCGGAGACCCAGTACTTC. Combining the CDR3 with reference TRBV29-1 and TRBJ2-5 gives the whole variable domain SAVISQKPSRDICQRGTSLTIQCQVDSQVTMMFWYRQQPGQSLTLIATANQGSEATYESGFVIDKFPISRPNLTFSTLTVSNMSPEDSSIYLCSVWDRAETQYFGPGTRLLVL.

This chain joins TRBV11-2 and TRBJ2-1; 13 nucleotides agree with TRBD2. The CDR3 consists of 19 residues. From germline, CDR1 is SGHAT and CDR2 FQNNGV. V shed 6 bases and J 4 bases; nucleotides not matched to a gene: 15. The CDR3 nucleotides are TGTGCCAGCAGTCTAACTAGCGGGAGGGCCTGGGGCCTATACAATGAGCAGTTCTTC. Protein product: CASSLTSGRAWGLYNEQFF.

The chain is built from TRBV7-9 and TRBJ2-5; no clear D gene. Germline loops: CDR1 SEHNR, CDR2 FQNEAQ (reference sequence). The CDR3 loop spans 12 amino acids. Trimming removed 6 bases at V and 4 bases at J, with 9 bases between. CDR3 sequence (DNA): TGTGCCAGCAGTAACGGTCCAGAGACCCAGTACTTC. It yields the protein CASSNGPETQYF.

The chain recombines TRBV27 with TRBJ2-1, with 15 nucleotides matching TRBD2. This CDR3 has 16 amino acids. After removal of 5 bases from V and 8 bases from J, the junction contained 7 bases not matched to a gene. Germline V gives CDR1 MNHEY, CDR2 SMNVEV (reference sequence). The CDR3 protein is CASSVGLAGGPHEQFF. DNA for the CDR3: TGTGCCAGCAGTGTCGGACTAGCGGGAGGGCCCCATGAGCAGTTCTTC.

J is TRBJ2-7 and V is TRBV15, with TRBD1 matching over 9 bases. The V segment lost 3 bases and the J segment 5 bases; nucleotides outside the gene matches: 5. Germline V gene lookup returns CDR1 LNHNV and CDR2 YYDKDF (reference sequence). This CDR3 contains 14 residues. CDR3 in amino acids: CATSRTGGMDEQYF. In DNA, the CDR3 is TGTGCCACCAGCAGGACAGGGGGGATGGACGAGCAGTACTTC.

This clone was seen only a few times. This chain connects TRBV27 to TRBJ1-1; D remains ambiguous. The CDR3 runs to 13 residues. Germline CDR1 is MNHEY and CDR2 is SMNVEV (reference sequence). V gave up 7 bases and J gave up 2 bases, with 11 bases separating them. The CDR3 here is CASKPEPNTEAFF. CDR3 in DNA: TGTGCCAGCAAGCCCGAGCCCAACACTGAAGCTTTCTTT.

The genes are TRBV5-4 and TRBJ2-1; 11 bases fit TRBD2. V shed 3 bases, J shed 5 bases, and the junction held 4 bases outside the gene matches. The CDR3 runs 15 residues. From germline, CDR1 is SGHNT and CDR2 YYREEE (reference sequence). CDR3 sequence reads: CASSSGTSGNNEQFF. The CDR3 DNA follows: TGTGCCAGCAGCTCCGGGACTAGCGGTAACAATGAGCAGTTCTTC.

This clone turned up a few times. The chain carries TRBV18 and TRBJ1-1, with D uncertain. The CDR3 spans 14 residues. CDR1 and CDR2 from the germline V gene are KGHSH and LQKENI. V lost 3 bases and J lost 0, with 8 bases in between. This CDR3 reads CASSPGILNTEAFF. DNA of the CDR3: TGTGCCAGCTCACCGGGAATTTTGAACACTGAAGCTTTCTTT.

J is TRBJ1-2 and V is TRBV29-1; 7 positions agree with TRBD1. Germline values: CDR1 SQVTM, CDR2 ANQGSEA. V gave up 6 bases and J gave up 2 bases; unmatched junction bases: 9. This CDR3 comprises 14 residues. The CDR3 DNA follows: TGCAGCGTCGCCCCCGGGACAGCGAACTATGGCTACACCTTC. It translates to CSVAPGTANYGYTF.

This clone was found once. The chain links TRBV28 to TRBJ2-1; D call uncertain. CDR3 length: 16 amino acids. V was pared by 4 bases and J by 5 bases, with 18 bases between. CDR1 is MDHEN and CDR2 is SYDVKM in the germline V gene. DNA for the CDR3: TGTGCCAGCAGTTCAAATCGGCAATCCATAAACAATGAGCAGTTCTTC. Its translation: CASSSNRQSINNEQFF.

The CDR3 sequence is CATSDEGPTTDTQYF. Written as DNA, the CDR3 is TGTGCCACCTCCGATGAGGGCCCGACCACCGATACGCAGTATTTT. The chain employs TRBV15 and TRBJ2-3; D possibly corresponds to TRBD2 (5 bases). Trimming removed 8 bases at V and 6 bases at J, with 21 bases between. This CDR3 region has 15 residues. From germline, CDR1 is LNHNV and CDR2 YYDKDF (reference sequence).

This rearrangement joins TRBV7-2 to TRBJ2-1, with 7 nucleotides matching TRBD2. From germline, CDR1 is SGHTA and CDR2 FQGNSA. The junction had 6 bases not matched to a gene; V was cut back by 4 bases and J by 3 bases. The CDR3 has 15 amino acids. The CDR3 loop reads CASSSTGGYYNEQFF. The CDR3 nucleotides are TGTGCCAGCAGCTCGACGGGGGGTTACTACAATGAGCAGTTCTTC.

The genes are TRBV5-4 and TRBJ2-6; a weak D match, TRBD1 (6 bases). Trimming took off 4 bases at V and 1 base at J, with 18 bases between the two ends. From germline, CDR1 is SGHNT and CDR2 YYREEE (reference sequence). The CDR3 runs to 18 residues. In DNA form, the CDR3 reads TGTGCCAGCAGCCCGGGTCTGGGGACACCATCTGGGGCCAACGTCCTGACTTTC. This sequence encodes CASSPGLGTPSGANVLTF.

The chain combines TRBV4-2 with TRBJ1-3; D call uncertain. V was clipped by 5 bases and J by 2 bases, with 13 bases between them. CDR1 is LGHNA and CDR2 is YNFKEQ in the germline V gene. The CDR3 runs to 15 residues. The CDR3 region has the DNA TGTGCCAGCAGCACTGAGCTATCCACTGGAAACACCATATATTTT. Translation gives CASSTELSTGNTIYF.

CDR3 bases: TGTGCCAGCAGTTACGGCGAGCGGGAGGGGGAGACCCAGTACTTC. Its translation is CASSYGEREGETQYF. The chain couples TRBV11-1 to TRBJ2-5; 10 positions match TRBD2. V lost 6 bases to trimming and J lost 5 bases; unmatched junction nucleotides: 9. This CDR3 is built from 15 residues. Germline assignment: CDR1 SGHAT and CDR2 FQDESV (reference sequence).

The CDR3: CASSPLTGTENGELFF. The CDR3 DNA sequence: TGTGCCAGCTCACCCTTAACCGGGACAGAAAACGGGGAGCTGTTTTTT. The gene calls are TRBV18 and TRBJ2-2, with 7 bases that match TRBD1. The length of the CDR3 is 16 residues. The germline V gene encodes CDR1 KGHSH and CDR2 LQKENI. After removal of 3 bases from V and 7 bases from J, the junction contained 11 bases not matched to a gene.

This chain's CDR3 is CASRPTGYNSPLHF. The CDR3 DNA is TGTGCCAGCAGGCCGACAGGCTATAATTCACCCCTCCACTTT. The chain is built from TRBV25-1 and TRBJ1-6; D perhaps matches TRBD1 (6 bases). Per the germline V gene, CDR1 is MGHDK and CDR2 is SYGVNS. The CDR3 runs to 14 residues. Trimming shortened V by 6 bases and J by 3 bases, and 9 bases separated the two germline ends.

The CDR3 DNA follows: TGCGCCAGCAGTGAGGCCAAATACTCGACTAGCCCCGGGAGCACAGATACGCAGTATTTT. Its protein product is CASSEAKYSTSPGSTDTQYF. V usage is TRBV10-1 and J usage is TRBJ2-3; 7 nucleotides agree with TRBD2. The CDR3 is 20 residues long. With 2 bases clipped from V and 0 bases from J, the junction kept 17 bases outside the gene matches. Germline lookup yields CDR1 WNHNN and CDR2 SYGVQD (reference sequence).

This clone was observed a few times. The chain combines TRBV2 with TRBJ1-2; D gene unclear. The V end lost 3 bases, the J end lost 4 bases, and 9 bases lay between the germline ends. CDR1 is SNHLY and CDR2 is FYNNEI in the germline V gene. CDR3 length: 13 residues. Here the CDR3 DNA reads TGTGCCAGCAGTGATCGGCTAACCTATGGCTACACCTTC. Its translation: CASSDRLTYGYTF.

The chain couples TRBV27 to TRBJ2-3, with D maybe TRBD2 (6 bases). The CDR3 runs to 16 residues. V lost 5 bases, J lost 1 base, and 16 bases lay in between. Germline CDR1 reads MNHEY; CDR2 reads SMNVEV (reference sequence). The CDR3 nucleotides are TGTGCCAGCAGTGCATGGTGGGGAGGAGGCACAGATACGCAGTATTTT. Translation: CASSAWWGGGTDTQYF.